Sequencing of this T cell receptor (beta chain) was carried out in a study of cytomegalovirus exposure and HLA in healthy donors. Study observations and caveats: The number of N-insertions in an Asian-associated ancestry cluster was reportedly below the roughly 660-donor mean in a later analysis. It was only CMV serostatus that was available as immune exposure information. Reportedly, TCR beta sequences accurately predicted HLA-A and HLA-B alleles in most subjects.

The PCR ran on 60 Vbeta and 13 Jbeta primers. Profiled with immunoSEQ multiplex PCR; TCRdb holds only in-frame clones, not every one. The sample includes about 87,000 clones, 75% to 85% of them seen just once. As for the donors, each was a healthy bone marrow donor. Concerning this clone: Its antigen is unidentified.

The V and J ends lost 7 bases and 0 bases, in that order; junction bases with no gene match: 3. Germline V gene sequence: CDR1 SGHNT, CDR2 YYREEE (reference sequence). The CDR3 sequence is 15 residues long. The receptor comes from a woman between 40 and 50 years old in good health and CMV-seronegative. Sequencing was done on a sample of PBMCs. The chain is built from TRBV5-4 and TRBJ2-5; 13 nucleotides align to TRBD2. CDR3 nucleotide sequence: TGTGCCAGCGGACTAGCGGGAGCGTACCAAGAGACCCAGTACTTC. Its protein product is CASGLAGAYQETQYF.